This T cell receptor beta chain comes out of a study of OX40 agonist ivuxolimab in advanced cancers. Prior autoimmune disease or systemic immunosuppression barred patients. CDR3 length equals 13 residues. V lost 5 bases, J lost 8 bases, and 15 bases lay in between. The germline V gene has CDR1 LNHNV and CDR2 YYDKDF (reference sequence). The data were produced by immunoSEQ multiplex PCR, yet TCRdb's version contains in-frame clones alone and is incomplete. In the table there are about 45,000 clones, around 89% of which are singletons. Study-level results: A proportion of nonresponders additionally exhibited low normalized T-cell clonal expansion. CD8+ T cells were the subset that, on average, had more expanded clones than CD4+.

In regard to this clone: The target antigen is unknown.

The specimen comprised CD4+ or CD8+ T cells sorted from blood, sampled in a trial of the OX40 agonist ivuxolimab. The chain uses TRBV15 and TRBJ1-2; no definite D call. The sequence was collected from an adult with an advanced solid tumor such as melanoma, head and neck, liver or kidney cancer. CDR3 DNA sequence: TGTGCCACCAGCGGCGGAGGGTGGGAGGGCTACACCTTC. Translated, it gives CATSGGGWEGYTF.